The 15 T cell receptor beta chains below all came from one sample that was sequenced in a study of regulatory T cells in long-lasting Graves disease. Stated time point: newly diagnosed GD, antithyroid drugs for less than 3 months. There was RNA extracted from PBMCs, and the TCR library was made from it. iRepertoire HTBI primers and Arm-PCR of CDR3 regions built TCR beta libraries. Each CDR3 protein gets one entry after TCRdb re-called the multiplex PCR reads with MiXCR. This table holds some 500,000 distinct CDR3 sequences, roughly 16% found once. This same sample was also part of a study on T cells in Graves' hyperthyroidism and ophthalmopathy.

Sequenced here: peripheral blood mononuclear cells (PBMCs), sampled at new diagnosis, from a patient treated with antithyroid drugs. These receptors came from a woman aged 35-65 years with Graves disease.

This clonotype was seen many times. The rearrangement joins TRBV11-3 to TRBJ2-3; D is undetermined. Germline CDR1 SGHNT, CDR2 YENEEA. Trimming stripped 3 bases from V and 0 bases from J, with 10 bases between. CDR3 length equals 15 residues. CDR3 sequence: CASSLNYGSTDTQYF. The CDR3 nucleotides are TGTGCCAGCAGCTTGAATTATGGGAGCACAGATACGCAGTATTTT.

This chain uses TRBV27 with TRBJ2-1, with 11 bases aligning to TRBD1. This CDR3 comprises 15 residues. CDR1 is MNHEY and CDR2 is SMNVEV in the germline V gene (reference sequence). V lost 7 bases and J lost 8; bases outside the gene matches: 10. In DNA form, the CDR3 reads TGTGCCAGCACACGGGACAGGGGGGAAGTGGATGAGCAGTTCTTC. The encoded protein is CASTRDRGEVDEQFF.

J is TRBJ1-5 and V is TRBV2, with D hard to call. The CDR3 is 13 residues long. Germline CDR1 reads SNHLY; CDR2 reads FYNNEI. V shed 11 bases and J shed 11 bases, with 22 bases lying between them. CDR3 DNA sequence: TGTGCCTGCCGGGATCGCGGATATATGGCCCAGCATTTT. As protein: CACRDRGYMAQHF.

This clonotype was seen a few times. The junction shows a germline mismatch at one end, possibly a read error. The V and J genes are TRBV6-2 or TRBV6-3 and TRBJ1-6; TRBD1 might be the D (5 bases). There are 13 residues in the CDR3. The V gene's germline CDR1 is MNHEY and CDR2 SVGEGT. CDR3 loop: CASSDSRDSPLHF. CDR3 coding DNA: TGTGCCAGCAGTGACTCCAGGGATTCACCCCTCCACTTT.

This clonotype was detected many times. The rearrangement joins TRBV12-3 or TRBV12-4 to TRBJ1-5; D is ambiguous. The CDR3 is 15 amino acids. The V end was cut by 3 bases, the J end by 2 bases, with 11 bases between. The CDR3 region has the DNA TGTGCCAGCAGTTTCCGAGGGTTGGGCAATCAGCCCCAGCATTTT. Protein product: CASSFRGLGNQPQHF.

This clonotype was counted only a few times. The chain employs TRBV5-5 and TRBJ1-5; 9 bases agree with TRBD1. CDR3 length: 15 residues. The ends lost 4 bases at V and 6 bases at J; junction bases unmatched: 8. Per the germline V gene, CDR1 is SGHKS and CDR2 is YYEKEE (reference sequence). The CDR3 region is CASSRGQGEGQPQHF. CDR3 sequence (DNA): TGTGCCAGCAGCAGGGGACAGGGAGAAGGTCAGCCCCAGCATTTT.

The V gene is TRBV7-8, the J gene TRBJ2-2, with D tentatively TRBD1 or TRBD2 (5 bases each). CDR1 and CDR2 from the germline V gene are SGHVS and FQNEAQ. The CDR3 is 15 residues long. V dropped 5 bases and J dropped 0 bases, with 10 bases sitting between them. CDR3 residues: CASSPGAANTGELFF. CDR3 coding DNA: TGTGCCAGCAGCCCCGGGGCAGCGAACACCGGGGAGCTGTTTTTT.

The rearrangement uses TRBV30 and TRBJ1-5; 7 bases agree with TRBD1. Per the germline V gene, CDR1 is GTSNPN and CDR2 is SVGIG (reference sequence). CDR3 length: 14 amino acids. CDR3 amino acids: CASTTSGGNQPQHF. CDR3 in DNA: TGTGCGTCAACAACTTCAGGGGGTAATCAGCCCCAGCATTTT.

This clonotype was seen many times. The V and J genes are TRBV5-4 and TRBJ1-1; 7 nucleotides match TRBD1. This CDR3 contains 15 residues. Germline CDR1 and CDR2: SGHNT and YYREEE (reference sequence). V was clipped by 4 bases and J by 4 bases; unmatched bases: 10. The CDR3 is CASSPDTGVGTEAFF. For the CDR3, the DNA is TGTGCCAGCAGCCCGGACACAGGGGTCGGCACTGAAGCTTTCTTT.

The sample holds a few counts of this clonotype. The chain links TRBV19 to TRBJ1-1; D unclear. The germline gives CDR1 LNHDA, CDR2 SQIVND (reference sequence). This CDR3 has 15 amino acids. V lost 5 bases and J lost 0, with 13 bases in between. The CDR3 protein is CASSLPRLMNTEAFF. As DNA, the CDR3 is TGTGCCAGTAGTTTACCACGGTTAATGAACACTGAAGCTTTCTTT.

A few counts support this clonotype. The chain links TRBV10-3 to TRBJ1-1; 7 bases map to TRBD1. J lost 4 bases, V lost 8 bases, and 10 bases had no gene match. The CDR3 contains 14 residues. The germline V gene encodes CDR1 ENHRY and CDR2 SYGVKD. This chain's CDR3 is CAIGEKGAGTEAFF. The CDR3 nucleotides are TGTGCCATCGGGGAGAAGGGGGCAGGCACTGAAGCTTTCTTT.

This clonotype was recorded at least ten times. The chain combines TRBV2 with TRBJ1-5; D is uncertain. The V gene's germline CDR1 is SNHLY and CDR2 FYNNEI. V was clipped by 3 bases and J by 2 bases, with 5 bases between them. This CDR3 has 13 amino acids. The CDR3 loop is CASSEFGNQPQHF. CDR3 nucleotides: TGTGCCAGCAGTGAGTTCGGCAATCAGCCCCAGCATTTT.

This clonotype was seen many times. The rearrangement links TRBV28 to TRBJ2-5, with 10 positions matching TRBD2. Germline CDR1 MDHEN, CDR2 SYDVKM. J was trimmed by 2 bases and V by 1 base; bases with no gene match: 19. The CDR3 runs to 21 residues. CDR3: CASSLYPVLAGAVLLQETQYF. The CDR3 bases are TGTGCCAGCAGTTTATATCCCGTCCTAGCGGGGGCCGTGCTACTTCAAGAGACCCAGTACTTC.

The rearrangement links TRBV6-5 to TRBJ2-3; 8 positions agree with TRBD2. CDR1 is MNHEY, CDR2 SVGAGI, per germline. The CDR3 is 15 amino acids. V was clipped by 2 bases and J by 0 bases; unmatched bases: 1. DNA of the CDR3: TGTGCCAGCAGTTACAAGCGGGGGAGCACAGATACGCAGTATTTT. Encoded protein: CASSYKRGSTDTQYF.

The genes are TRBV7-8 and TRBJ1-3, with D tentatively TRBD1 (5 bases). Trimming shortened V by 6 bases and J by 0 bases, and 15 bases separated the two germline ends. The germline gives CDR1 SGHVS, CDR2 FQNEAQ. The CDR3 runs 16 residues. The CDR3 loop is CASSTGTGNSGNTIYF. The CDR3 region has the DNA TGTGCCAGCAGTACCGGGACGGGAAACTCTGGAAACACCATATATTTT.